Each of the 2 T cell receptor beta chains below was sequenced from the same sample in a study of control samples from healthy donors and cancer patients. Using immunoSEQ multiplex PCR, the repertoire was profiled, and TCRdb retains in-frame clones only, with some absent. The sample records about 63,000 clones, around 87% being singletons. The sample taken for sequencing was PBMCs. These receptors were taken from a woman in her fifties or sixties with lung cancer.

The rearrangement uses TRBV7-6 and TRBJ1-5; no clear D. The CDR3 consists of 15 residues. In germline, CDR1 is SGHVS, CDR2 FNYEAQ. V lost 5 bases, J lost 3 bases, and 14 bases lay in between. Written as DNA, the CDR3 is TGTGCCAGCAGCCCGTACCTGGGCTTCAATCAGCCCCAGCATTTT. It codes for CASSPYLGFNQPQHF. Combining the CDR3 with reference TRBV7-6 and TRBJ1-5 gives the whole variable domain GAGVSQSPRYKVTKRGQDVALRCDPISGHVSLYWYRQALGQGPEFLTYFNYEAQQDKSGLPNDRFSAERPEGSISTLTIQRTEQRDSAMYRCASSPYLGFNQPQHFGDGTRLSIL.

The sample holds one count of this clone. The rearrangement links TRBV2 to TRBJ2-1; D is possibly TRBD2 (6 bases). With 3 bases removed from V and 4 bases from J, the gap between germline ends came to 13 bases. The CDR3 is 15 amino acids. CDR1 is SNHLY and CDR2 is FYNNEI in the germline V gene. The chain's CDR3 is CASSDDFGGYNEQFF. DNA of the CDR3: TGTGCCAGCAGTGATGACTTCGGGGGTTACAATGAGCAGTTCTTC.